Following are 12 T cell receptor beta chains from one sample sequenced in a study of shared clonotypes between healthy human individuals. Using immunoSEQ multiplex PCR, the repertoire was profiled, and TCRdb retains in-frame clones only, with some absent. The repertoire holds about 600,000 clones, with roughly 97% as singletons. The sample was naive CD4+ T cells sorted from blood. The subset denotes: CD45RA+ positively selected. These receptors came from a woman aged 25 to 39 in good health.

The genes are TRBV14 and TRBJ1-2; 12 bases match TRBD1. CDR3 length equals 16 residues. The V gene end was trimmed by 3 bases and the J gene end by 6 bases; junction bases not matched to a gene: 8. Germline V lookup: CDR1 SGHDN, CDR2 FVKESK. CDR3 nucleotide sequence: TGTGCCAGCAGCCAGTGGCCGGGACAGGGGGCGCATGGCTACACCTTC. Protein product: CASSQWPGQGAHGYTF.

This clone was recorded once. V and J are TRBV25-1 and TRBJ1-1; possibly TRBD1 for D (5 bases). Germline assignment: CDR1 MGHDK and CDR2 SYGVNS. V was clipped by 6 bases and J by 3 bases, with 17 bases between them. The CDR3 consists of 15 residues. As DNA, the CDR3 is TGTGCCAGCAGGAGGTTAGGGACCGGGGACACTGAAGCTTTCTTT. Translated, it gives CASRRLGTGDTEAFF.

On this clone: Compared with germline, one end of the junction differs, possibly owing to a read error. This chain joins TRBV5-4 and TRBJ2-7, with 13 bases matching TRBD2. Germline values: CDR1 SGHNT, CDR2 YYREEE (reference sequence). This CDR3 region has 15 residues. The CDR3 DNA is TGTGCCAGCAGCTTGCGGACTAGCGGGGGCCCAGGATGGGACTTC. Its translation is CASSLRTSGGPGWDF.

This clone has just one count. J is TRBJ2-2 and V is TRBV18; 13 bases map to TRBD2. CDR3 length: 17 residues. J gave up 3 bases and V 4 bases, and 5 bases lay outside the gene matches. Looked up from germline, CDR1 is KGHSH and CDR2 is LQKENI. CDR3 protein: CASSRGLAGSHTGELFF. Here the CDR3 DNA reads TGTGCCAGCTCACGGGGACTAGCGGGAAGTCACACCGGGGAGCTGTTTTTT.

The chain links TRBV29-1 to TRBJ1-1; D gene ambiguous. This CDR3 is built from 13 residues. Germline lookup yields CDR1 SQVTM and CDR2 ANQGSEA. V was cut by 7 bases and J by 1 base, with 13 bases left in between. The CDR3 region has the DNA TGCAGCGCTCTCGTTCCCCCGAACACTGAAGCTTTCTTT. This sequence encodes CSALVPPNTEAFF.

In DNA, the CDR3 is TGTGCCAGCAGCTTGGGGCCGGGGCTAGCGGGAGGAGTTGAGTTCTTC. Amino acid sequence: CASSLGPGLAGGVEFF. The chain couples TRBV5-8 to TRBJ2-1; 11 nucleotides align to TRBD2. This CDR3 comprises 16 residues. Germline assignment: CDR1 SGHTS and CDR2 YDEGEE. Germline trimming cut 0 bases from V and 14 bases from J; bases unmatched to any gene: 13.

The rearrangement joins TRBV27 to TRBJ2-2; D gene unclear. The germline V gene encodes CDR1 MNHEY and CDR2 SMNVEV (reference sequence). The CDR3 is 15 amino acids. V was cut by 4 bases and J by 1 base, with 10 bases left in between. The CDR3 DNA sequence: TGTGCCAGCAGTTCCCCCCACAGGAACACCGGGGAGCTGTTTTTT. Translated, it gives CASSSPHRNTGELFF.

V is TRBV5-5 and J is TRBJ2-7; 10 bases line up with TRBD2. The CDR3 contains 16 residues. The J segment lost 1 base and the V segment lost 0 bases, leaving 4 bases of the junction unmatched. The germline V gene encodes CDR1 SGHKS and CDR2 YYEKEE (reference sequence). CDR3 nucleotide sequence: TGTGCCAGCAGCTTGGGGCCTAGCGGGAGTTCCTACGAGCAGTACTTC. Residues: CASSLGPSGSSYEQYF.

The genes are TRBV14 and TRBJ2-1; TRBD2 matches 10 bases. The germline V gene encodes CDR1 SGHDN and CDR2 FVKESK. This CDR3 contains 17 residues. Trimming took 0 bases from V and 5 from J; bases not matched to a gene: 7. Here the CDR3 reads CASSQDQGLAANNEQFF. DNA for the CDR3: TGTGCCAGCAGCCAAGATCAAGGACTAGCGGCCAACAATGAGCAGTTCTTC.

The chain uses TRBV19 and TRBJ2-5; D might be TRBD1 (6 bases). With 5 bases removed from V and 5 bases from J, the gap between germline ends came to 12 bases. CDR3 length: 13 amino acids. Per the germline V gene, CDR1 is LNHDA and CDR2 is SQIVND (reference sequence). CDR3 sequence reads: CASSQGRSETQYF. The CDR3 DNA reads as TGTGCCAGTAGTCAGGGGAGATCGGAGACCCAGTACTTC.

The gene calls are TRBV2 and TRBJ2-7; D uncertain. V lost 6 bases to trimming and J lost 2 bases, with 17 bases between them. The germline gives CDR1 SNHLY, CDR2 FYNNEI. The CDR3 sequence is 15 residues long. CDR3: CASRRAFLLTYEQYF. The CDR3 region has the DNA TGTGCCAGCAGAAGAGCCTTTTTGCTAACCTACGAGCAGTACTTC.

This chain uses TRBV5-1 with TRBJ1-1; TRBD1 might be the D (6 bases). Trimming took off 3 bases at V and 1 base at J, with 16 bases between the two ends. Germline V CDR1 and CDR2: SGHRS, YFSETQ. There are 16 residues in the CDR3. The CDR3: CASSSGQQLKNTEAFF. In nucleotides, the CDR3 is TGCGCCAGCAGCTCTGGACAGCAACTTAAGAACACTGAAGCTTTCTTT.